The 32 T cell receptor beta chains listed next were all sequenced from one sample in a study of T cell repertoires in cytomegalovirus infection. From the reads, TCRdb called clonotypes with MiXCR, one entry per CDR3 protein. Here the sample spans fewer than 350,000 distinct CDR3 sequences, 25% to 35% being singletons. No antigen has been identified for these receptors. The source material was cultured PBMCs, sampled from culture after CMV antigen stimulation. The receptors were sampled from a human donor in good health (CMV status not recorded). Some clones in this sample may be carry-over from other donors' samples.

This clonotype was detected only a few times. CDR3 sequence: CASSLSTAPAEAGKIYEQFF. The DNA of the CDR3 is TGTGCCAGCAGCTTATCCACCGCCCCAGCCGAAGCGGGAAAGATTTATGAGCAGTTCTTC. The V gene is TRBV7-9, the J gene TRBJ2-1, with 7 bases that match TRBD2. J lost 8 bases, V lost 2 bases, and 24 bases had no gene match. CDR1 and CDR2 from the germline V gene are SEHNR and FQNEAQ (reference sequence). The CDR3 runs to 20 residues.

Only a few counts were recorded for this clonotype. The V and J genes are TRBV12-3 or TRBV12-4 and TRBJ1-2, with 7 nucleotides matching TRBD1. The junction had 12 bases not matched to a gene; V was cut back by 5 bases and J by 6 bases. This CDR3 has 15 amino acids. CDR3 sequence reads: CASSRNPGGSDGYTF. In nucleotides, the CDR3 is TGTGCCAGCAGTCGCAACCCAGGGGGTTCTGATGGCTACACCTTC.

The chain uses TRBV12-3 or TRBV12-4 and TRBJ2-2; 14 bases match TRBD2. CDR3 length equals 16 residues. With V trimmed by 5 bases and J by 8 bases, 7 bases remained unmatched. The CDR3 coding sequence is TGTGCCAGCAGTCGTCCGGGACTAGCGGGAGTTGGGGAGCTGTTTTTT. The encoded protein is CASSRPGLAGVGELFF.

The rearrangement links TRBV30 to TRBJ1-5, with 8 bases lining up with TRBD1. Germline loops: CDR1 GTSNPN, CDR2 SVGIG (reference sequence). There are 14 residues in the CDR3. V was clipped by 2 bases and J by 1 base; unmatched bases: 1. DNA of the CDR3: TGTGCCTGGAGTCAGGGGGCCAGCAATCAGCCCCAGCATTTT. This encodes CAWSQGASNQPQHF.

This clonotype occurred a few times. The chain couples TRBV5-4 to TRBJ1-6, with TRBD1 identical over 7 bases. V lost 1 base and J lost 5; bases outside the gene matches: 3. Per the germline V gene, CDR1 is SGHNT and CDR2 is YYREEE (reference sequence). There are 15 residues in the CDR3. The DNA for the CDR3 is TGTGCCAGCAGCTTGAGTCAGGGGGATAATTCACCCCTCCACTTT. Amino acids: CASSLSQGDNSPLHF.

The V gene is TRBV28, the J gene TRBJ2-7, with TRBD2 matching 8 bases. V lost 4 bases, J lost 6 bases, and 11 bases stayed unmatched. Per the germline V gene, CDR1 is MDHEN and CDR2 is SYDVKM. This CDR3 is built from 15 residues. CDR3: CASSSLLAGLREQYF. DNA for the CDR3: TGTGCCAGCAGTTCTCTTTTAGCGGGACTACGCGAGCAGTACTTC. Supplemented by reference TRBV28 and TRBJ2-7, the full variable domain reads DVKVTQSSRYLVKRTGEKVFLECVQDMDHENMFWYRQDPGLGLRLIYFSYDVKMKEKGDIPEGYSVSREKKERFSLILESASTNQTSMYLCASSSLLAGLREQYFGPGTRLTVT.

This clonotype showed up just a few times. The chain uses TRBV4-1 and TRBJ2-1; D ambiguous. Trimming took 2 bases from V and 6 from J, leaving 5 bases between them. CDR1 and CDR2 (germline): MGHRA, YSYEKL. The CDR3 has 12 residues. CDR3 region: CASSQPGNEQFF. CDR3 bases: TGCGCCAGCAGCCAACCAGGCAATGAGCAGTTCTTC.

There are a few counts of this clonotype. This chain joins TRBV7-9 and TRBJ2-7, with unresolved D. The germline V and J ends were trimmed by 2 bases and 2 bases, with 16 bases remaining between them. The CDR3 is 16 residues long. CDR1 and CDR2 from the germline V gene are SEHNR and FQNEAQ (reference sequence). This CDR3 is CASSLPTATGTYEQYF. CDR3 bases: TGTGCCAGCAGCTTACCAACGGCGACTGGAACCTACGAGCAGTACTTC.

This clonotype was detected ten times or more. The gene calls are TRBV7-2 and TRBJ2-2, with TRBD2 matching 7 bases. The CDR3 loop spans 17 amino acids. Germline CDR1 and CDR2: SGHTA and FQGNSA. Trimming cost V 2 bases and J 1 base; bases outside gene matches: 7. The CDR3 bases are TGTGCCAGCAGCTTAAGTTCTTTAGCGGGGAACACCGGGGAGCTGTTTTTT. Its translation is CASSLSSLAGNTGELFF.

The table lists this clonotype with a few counts. The chain uses TRBV7-8 and TRBJ1-1; no reliable D call. This CDR3 spans 13 amino acids. V was clipped by 7 bases and J by 4 bases, with 13 bases between them. Per the germline V gene, CDR1 is SGHVS and CDR2 is FQNEAQ. The CDR3 reads CASIPALSTEAFF. CDR3 DNA: TGTGCCAGCATCCCAGCCCTGAGCACTGAAGCTTTCTTT.

The chain recombines TRBV7-4 with TRBJ2-3; weak D call: TRBD2 (6 bases). CDR1 is SGHVT, CDR2 SQSDAQ, per germline. The ends were cut back, 9 bases at V and 5 bases at J, with 15 bases in the middle. The CDR3 is 13 amino acids. The chain's CDR3 is CASTGLEQDTQYF. CDR3 nucleotides: TGTGCCAGTACGGGACTCGAGCAAGATACGCAGTATTTT.

Of note for this clonotype: The junction differs from germline at one of its ends, possibly a read error. The chain has TRBV12-3 or TRBV12-4 and TRBJ2-7, with D possibly matching TRBD2 (6 bases). The CDR3 covers 14 residues. This CDR3 is CTSSSGGSSYEQYF. CDR3 nucleotide sequence: TGTACCAGCAGTTCTGGGGGGAGCTCCTACGAGCAGTACTTC.

The chain couples TRBV7-6 to TRBJ2-7; 11 nucleotides agree with TRBD2. Germline V gives CDR1 SGHVS, CDR2 FNYEAQ. The trim removed 6 bases at V and 1 base at J, leaving 8 bases unmatched. The CDR3 is made up of 16 amino acids. The CDR3 DNA follows: TGTGCCAGCAGAAAGGGACTAGCGGATTCTTCCTACGAGCAGTACTTC. It encodes CASRKGLADSSYEQYF.

V and J are TRBV19 and TRBJ2-3; possible D gene TRBD2, 6 bases. Trimming pared 5 bases from V and 6 bases from J, leaving 18 bases between. Germline V lookup: CDR1 LNHDA, CDR2 SQIVND (reference sequence). The CDR3 contains 15 residues. The DNA of the CDR3 is TGTGCCAGTAGTGATCCCTTGGGGGGAGAGGATACGCAGTATTTT. Translation gives CASSDPLGGEDTQYF.

Ten or more counts support this clonotype. V and J are TRBV7-8 and TRBJ2-6, with D unresolved. The CDR3 runs to 15 residues. Germline lookup yields CDR1 SGHVS and CDR2 FQNEAQ. Between the trimmed V and J ends, which lost 1 base and 2 bases, there was a span of 6 bases. In DNA, the CDR3 is TGTGCCAGCAGCTTAGTTAACACTGGGGCCAACGTCCTGACTTTC. Translated: CASSLVNTGANVLTF.

The rearrangement links TRBV7-6 to TRBJ1-2; D may be TRBD1 (6 bases). The ends were cut back, 4 bases at V and 4 bases at J, with 13 bases in the middle. Germline V gives CDR1 SGHVS, CDR2 FNYEAQ. The CDR3 has 14 amino acids. The CDR3 here is CASSSSQGRYGYTF. Written as DNA, the CDR3 is TGTGCCAGCAGCTCATCACAGGGCCGCTATGGCTACACCTTC.

The DNA of the CDR3 is TGCAGTGCTAGAGGGAGGGACGCTGAAGCTTTCTTT. Protein: CSARGRDAEAFF. This rearrangement joins TRBV20-1 to TRBJ1-1; the D gene is possibly TRBD1 (5 bases). The germline CDR1 and CDR2 sequences are DFQATT and SNEGSKA (reference sequence). The CDR3 extends over 12 amino acids. Trimming cost V 1 base and J 6 bases, with 9 bases left between them.

In this sample, this clonotype turned up a few times. This chain links TRBV18 with TRBJ2-1; either TRBD1 or TRBD2 may supply D (5 bases each). Looked up from germline, CDR1 is KGHSH and CDR2 is LQKENI. This CDR3 is 14 amino acids long. Trimming cost V 4 bases and J 7 bases, with 14 bases left between them. This chain's CDR3 is CASSRGDARNEQFF. The CDR3 DNA is TGTGCCAGCTCACGAGGGGACGCAAGAAATGAGCAGTTCTTC.

The V call is TRBV19, the J call TRBJ2-1; TRBD1 agrees at 7 bases. The CDR3 contains 15 residues. V was clipped by 6 bases and J by 4 bases; unmatched bases: 9. Germline CDR1 reads LNHDA; CDR2 reads SQIVND (reference sequence). CDR3 sequence (DNA): TGTGCCAGTAGGGCCAGGGGGAATCGATACAATGAGCAGTTCTTC. Amino acid sequence: CASRARGNRYNEQFF.

The chain joins TRBV12-3 or TRBV12-4 to TRBJ1-2; maybe TRBD1 (5 bases). The CDR3 spans 12 residues. V was shortened by 5 bases and J by 4 bases, with 8 bases between the two germline ends. CDR3 nucleotide sequence: TGTGCCAGCAGTGCAGGGCCCTATGGCTACACCTTC. Translating it yields CASSAGPYGYTF.

This clonotype was detected a few times. The gene calls are TRBV11-2 and TRBJ2-7, with TRBD2 identical over 9 bases. The CDR3 extends over 14 amino acids. Trimming at V came to 4 bases and at J to 1 base, leaving 2 bases not matched to a gene. CDR1 and CDR2 from the germline V gene are SGHAT and FQNNGV. The CDR3 region is CASSWTSASYEQYF. The CDR3 DNA sequence: TGTGCCAGCAGCTGGACTAGCGCATCCTACGAGCAGTACTTC.

This sequence joins TRBV28 and TRBJ1-1; possible D gene TRBD1, 5 bases. Per the germline V gene, CDR1 is MDHEN and CDR2 is SYDVKM. This CDR3 is 13 amino acids long. Trimming removed 10 bases from V and 3 bases from J, with 15 bases in between. This chain's CDR3 is CAINGGVHTEAFF. The CDR3 DNA follows: TGTGCCATCAACGGGGGGGTCCACACTGAAGCTTTCTTT.

This clonotype occurred a few times. The CDR3 is CAISPRDPSSGGGELFF. The CDR3 region has the DNA TGTGCCATCAGTCCCCGGGACCCCTCATCGGGGGGCGGGGAGCTGTTTTTT. The chain joins TRBV10-3 to TRBJ2-2; 7 bases fit TRBD2. V trimming: 5 bases; J trimming: 7 bases; junction bases outside the gene matches: 16. From germline, CDR1 is ENHRY and CDR2 SYGVKD. The CDR3 sequence is 17 residues long.

The rearrangement joins TRBV19 to TRBJ2-3; a possible D gene is TRBD1 (5 bases). V lost 3 bases, J lost 5 bases, and 15 bases lay in between. Germline values: CDR1 LNHDA, CDR2 SQIVND (reference sequence). The CDR3 runs 15 residues. The CDR3 sequence is CASSMGRPQGDTQYF. CDR3 nucleotide sequence: TGTGCCAGTAGTATGGGCCGCCCTCAGGGAGATACGCAGTATTTT.

The V gene is TRBV30, the J gene TRBJ1-1, with 11 bases fitting TRBD1. Unmatched junction bases numbered 7, after V lost 1 base and J lost 6 bases. Germline V gives CDR1 GTSNPN, CDR2 SVGIG (reference sequence). The CDR3 sequence is 15 residues long. The CDR3 nucleotides are TGTGCCTGGAGTGGATTAGGGACAGGGGGATCTGAAGCTTTCTTT. Translated, it gives CAWSGLGTGGSEAFF.

This clonotype has only a few counts. The rearrangement uses TRBV28 and TRBJ1-5, with 10 bases lining up with TRBD1. CDR3 size: 15 residues. Germline assignment: CDR1 MDHEN and CDR2 SYDVKM. Unmatched junction bases numbered 8, after V lost 6 bases and J lost 6 bases. CDR3 region: CASRPGQGWTQPQHF. CDR3 nucleotides: TGTGCCAGCAGGCCGGGACAGGGGTGGACTCAGCCCCAGCATTTT.

The J gene is TRBJ1-4, the V gene TRBV2; a possible D gene is TRBD1 (6 bases). The length of the CDR3 is 13 residues. Germline loops: CDR1 SNHLY, CDR2 FYNNEI. The V end was cut by 6 bases, the J end by 8 bases, with 13 bases between. The chain's CDR3 is CASRSGAAEKLFF. The CDR3, as DNA: TGTGCCAGCAGATCGGGGGCCGCAGAAAAACTGTTTTTT.

V usage is TRBV20-1 and J usage is TRBJ2-4; the match to TRBD2 covers 11 bases. The germline V gene encodes CDR1 DFQATT and CDR2 SNEGSKA (reference sequence). The CDR3 contains 16 residues. Trimming took 3 bases from V and 9 from J; bases not matched to a gene: 13. The CDR3 loop reads CSASPIAGGPNGIQYF. The CDR3 nucleotides are TGCAGTGCTAGCCCTATAGCGGGGGGGCCGAACGGCATTCAGTACTTC.

The V call is TRBV24-1, the J call TRBJ1-4; D is possibly TRBD1 (5 bases). The V and J ends lost 4 bases and 8 bases respectively, with 16 bases between them. The CDR3 extends over 15 amino acids. Germline V lookup: CDR1 KGHDR, CDR2 SFDVKD. Written as DNA, the CDR3 is TGTGCCACCAGTGAGACCGGGACGGCGGAAGAAAAACTGTTTTTT. Amino acid sequence: CATSETGTAEEKLFF.

V and J are TRBV12-3 or TRBV12-4 and TRBJ2-1; D possibly matches TRBD1 or TRBD2 (6 bases each). The ends were cut back, 4 bases at V and 4 bases at J, with 17 bases in the middle. The CDR3 sequence is 16 residues long. CDR3 amino acids: CASSSGAGSFYNEQFF. CDR3 nucleotide sequence: TGTGCCAGCAGTTCGGGGGCTGGGAGCTTTTACAATGAGCAGTTCTTC.

This clonotype showed up many times. J is TRBJ2-4 and V is TRBV6-1; 7 bases are shared with TRBD2. The germline V gene encodes CDR1 MNHNS and CDR2 SASEGT. This CDR3 has 16 amino acids. The CDR3 region has the DNA TGTCCCTGCCGGGATGGGGAGACCGGGAGGCAAAACATTCAGTACTTC. It specifies CPCRDGETGRQNIQYF.

This clonotype was seen a few times. The chain has TRBV18 and TRBJ2-2, with 10 bases identical to TRBD1. The CDR3 runs to 15 residues. Germline-derived CDR1 and CDR2 are KGHSH and LQKENI. Trimming cost V 4 bases and J 5 bases; bases outside gene matches: 4. CDR3 sequence (DNA): TGTGCCAGCTCACTGGGACAGGGGAGAACCGGGGAGCTGTTTTTT. Amino acid sequence: CASSLGQGRTGELFF.